These 19 T cell receptor beta chains were sequenced from one sample in a study of neurological immune-mediated disorders (dated by TCRdb to about 2019). The library was obtained by 5' RACE. The sequencer listed for this sample is Illumina HiSeq 2500. TCRdb cleaned the public reads at Q25 with fastp, built clones with MiXCR and kept in-frame beta chains. Each entry is one CDR3 protein sequence, shown with its most common DNA and genes. In all, the sample holds tens of thousands of distinct CDR3 sequences, and 4.5% to 5.5% of those were seen once. Of the sample, 2.2% falls within the top ten clones. What was sequenced was PBMCs. Every receptor here comes from a woman in her seventies with multiple sclerosis.

This clonotype was recorded many times. The DNA for the CDR3 is TGTGCCAGCAGTTTAAGGCAGGAAAACTATGGCTACACCTTC. This encodes CASSLRQENYGYTF. The rearrangement joins TRBV12-3 or TRBV12-4 to TRBJ1-2; no reliable D call. The CDR3 length is 14 residues. V was trimmed by 2 bases and J by 2 bases, leaving 9 bases between them.

This rearrangement joins TRBV5-1 to TRBJ2-5; D may correspond to TRBD1 or TRBD2 (5 bases each). Germline values: CDR1 SGHRS, CDR2 YFSETQ. CDR3 size: 14 residues. V lost 4 bases, J lost 5 bases, and 15 bases lay in between. The CDR3 is CASSMDKPGETQYF. The DNA for the CDR3 is TGCGCCAGCAGCATGGACAAACCGGGGGAGACCCAGTACTTC. The full variable domain, with the rest looked up from reference TRBV5-1 and TRBJ2-5, is KAGVTQTPRYLIKTRGQQVTLSCSPISGHRSVSWYQQTPGQGLQFLFEYFSETQRNKGNFPGRFSGRQFSNSRSEMNVSTLELGDSALYLCASSMDKPGETQYFGPGTRLLVL.

This clonotype occurred many times. The chain recombines TRBV6-2 or TRBV6-3 with TRBJ2-7; 10 positions match TRBD2. The CDR3 is made up of 15 amino acids. CDR1 and CDR2 (germline): MNHEY, SVGEGT. V shed 4 bases and J 2 bases; nucleotides not matched to a gene: 5. The CDR3 protein is CASSSWTSGAYEQYF. CDR3 in DNA: TGTGCCAGCAGTTCCTGGACTAGCGGAGCCTACGAGCAGTACTTC.

This clonotype showed up many times. For the CDR3, the DNA is TGTGCCAGCAGAAGACAGACTAGCTCCTACGAGCAGTACTTC. Its protein is CASRRQTSSYEQYF. The J gene is TRBJ2-7, the V gene TRBV28, with D maybe TRBD2 (6 bases). Germline V gene data show CDR1 as MDHEN and CDR2 as SYDVKM. This CDR3 region has 14 residues. Trimming left V 6 bases short and J 0 bases short, with 12 bases between.

This clonotype was observed at least ten times. This chain connects TRBV7-2 to TRBJ2-7, with 8 bases aligning to TRBD2. CDR1 is SGHTA and CDR2 is FQGNSA in the germline V gene. CDR3 size: 16 residues. Unmatched junction bases numbered 16, after V lost 5 bases and J lost 7 bases. CDR3 bases: TGTGCCAGCAGCCAGCCGGTTGGACTAGCAATGGGGGAGCAGTACTTC. It yields the protein CASSQPVGLAMGEQYF.

This clonotype was counted ten times or more. The genes are TRBV27 and TRBJ2-3; D unresolved. CDR1 and CDR2 from the germline V gene are MNHEY and SMNVEV (reference sequence). CDR3 length: 15 residues. V lost 5 bases to trimming and J lost 5 bases, with 17 bases between them. The CDR3 is CASSIRATIGDTQYF. DNA of the CDR3: TGTGCCAGCAGTATCCGGGCCACGATCGGAGATACGCAGTATTTT.

The V gene is TRBV7-9, the J gene TRBJ1-1, with a possible D match to TRBD1 (6 bases). V shed 5 bases and J shed 5 bases, with 24 bases lying between them. The CDR3 is 17 residues long. CDR1 is SEHNR and CDR2 is FQNEAQ in the germline V gene (reference sequence). The DNA of the CDR3 is TGTGCCAGCAGCCTGGCTAGAGGTCCGGGGGCAGGGACTGAAGCTTTCTTT. Its protein is CASSLARGPGAGTEAFF. The full variable domain, completed using reference TRBV7-9 and TRBJ1-1, is DTGVSQNPRHKITKRGQNVTFRCDPISEHNRLYWYRQTLGQGPEFLTYFQNEAQLEKSRLLSDRFSAERPKGSFSTLEIQRTEQGDSAMYLCASSLARGPGAGTEAFFGQGTRLTVV.

This clonotype was counted at least ten times. This rearrangement joins TRBV10-3 to TRBJ1-5, with unresolved D. CDR1 is ENHRY and CDR2 is SYGVKD in the germline V gene. Trimming pared 3 bases from V and 4 bases from J, leaving 10 bases between. This CDR3 has 14 amino acids. The CDR3, as DNA: TGTGCCATCAGTGAATCGGTGGGAAATCAGCCCCAGCATTTT. This codes for CAISESVGNQPQHF.

In its sample, this clonotype was seen many times. The chain combines TRBV5-1 with TRBJ2-1, with TRBD1 as a possible D gene (6 bases). Germline CDR1 is SGHRS and CDR2 is YFSETQ. Trimming stripped 1 base from V and 7 bases from J, with 12 bases between. The CDR3 extends over 14 amino acids. The DNA for the CDR3 is TGCGCCAGCAGCTTGACTCAGGGGAAAAATGAGCAGTTCTTC. As protein: CASSLTQGKNEQFF.

This clonotype has at least ten counts. The chain has TRBV7-2 and TRBJ1-5, with D uncertain. Trimming took 1 base from V and 3 from J, leaving 10 bases between them. CDR1 is SGHTA, CDR2 FQGNSA, per germline. The CDR3 totals 15 residues. CDR3 coding DNA: TGTGCCAGCAGCTTAGAGGTTGGTGCCAATCAGCCCCAGCATTTT. Its translation is CASSLEVGANQPQHF.

This clonotype was found many times. The J gene is TRBJ1-5, the V gene TRBV9, with D possibly being TRBD1 (5 bases). The V and J ends lost 1 base and 0 bases respectively, with 20 bases between them. Looked up from germline, CDR1 is SGDLS and CDR2 is YYNGEE. This CDR3 region has 19 residues. The CDR3 DNA follows: TGTGCCAGCAGCGTAAGGGGAGGACGCGGGCTTTATAGCAATCAGCCCCAGCATTTT. Translated, it gives CASSVRGGRGLYSNQPQHF.

This clonotype was detected many times. The chain employs TRBV20-1 and TRBJ1-1; 9 nucleotides align to TRBD1. The germline gives CDR1 DFQATT, CDR2 SNEGSKA (reference sequence). V lost 1 base to trimming and J lost 7 bases; unmatched junction nucleotides: 1. The CDR3 length is 12 residues. The CDR3 protein is CSARGDRVEAFF. CDR3 nucleotides: TGCAGTGCTAGAGGGGACAGGGTTGAAGCTTTCTTT.

This clonotype turned up a few times. This chain connects TRBV7-2 to TRBJ2-3, with D possibly matching TRBD2 (5 bases). CDR3 size: 13 residues. The germline gives CDR1 SGHTA, CDR2 FQGNSA. V was cut by 8 bases and J by 0 bases, with 9 bases left in between. CDR3 coding DNA: TGTGCCAGCCAGTGGGAGAGCACAGATACGCAGTATTTT. Translating gives CASQWESTDTQYF.

This clonotype has only one observation. V and J are TRBV20-1 and TRBJ2-7, with 7 nucleotides matching TRBD2. Per germline, CDR1 DFQATT and CDR2 SNEGSKA (reference sequence). The CDR3 totals 15 residues. V shed 0 bases, J shed 4 bases, and the junction held 9 bases outside the gene matches. This chain's CDR3 is CSARDREAANYEQYF. The CDR3 DNA follows: TGCAGTGCTAGAGATCGGGAGGCAGCTAATTACGAGCAGTACTTC.

This clonotype came up many times. This chain's CDR3 is CASSRASGNTDTQYF. In DNA form, the CDR3 reads TGTGCCAGCAGTCGGGCTAGCGGGAACACAGATACGCAGTATTTT. The rearrangement links TRBV12-3 or TRBV12-4 to TRBJ2-3; TRBD2 matches 9 bases. V trimming: 5 bases; J trimming: 2 bases; junction bases outside the gene matches: 5. The CDR3 totals 15 residues.

At least ten counts were recorded for this clonotype. This chain links TRBV5-1 with TRBJ2-7, with 7 positions matching TRBD1. V lost 0 bases and J lost 5; bases outside the gene matches: 5. In germline, CDR1 is SGHRS, CDR2 YFSETQ. CDR3 length: 14 amino acids. The CDR3 nucleotides read TGCGCCAGCAGCTTGGCCGACAGGGCCCACGAGCAGTACTTC. Residues: CASSLADRAHEQYF.

This chain links TRBV5-1 with TRBJ1-1; no reliable D call. CDR3 length: 14 amino acids. V was shortened by 7 bases and J by 0 bases, with 13 bases between the two germline ends. In germline, CDR1 is SGHRS, CDR2 YFSETQ. CDR3 amino acids: CASHPGPMNTEAFF. In DNA form, the CDR3 reads TGCGCCAGCCACCCCGGTCCCATGAACACTGAAGCTTTCTTT.

CDR3 nucleotides: TGTGCCTGGAGGAAAGGGGACAGGGATGTGAACATTCAGTACTTC. It translates to CAWRKGDRDVNIQYF. The chain has TRBV30 and TRBJ2-4; 9 nucleotides match TRBD1. Germline CDR1 and CDR2: GTSNPN and SVGIG (reference sequence). The CDR3 sequence is 15 residues long. Germline trimming cut 3 bases from V and 7 bases from J; bases unmatched to any gene: 10.

This clonotype was counted at least ten times. The J gene is TRBJ2-3, the V gene TRBV7-2; TRBD2 matches 8 bases. V was clipped by 6 bases and J by 3 bases; unmatched bases: 8. The germline CDR1 and CDR2 sequences are SGHTA and FQGNSA. The CDR3 is 15 amino acids. This chain's CDR3 is CASSSGASGTDTQYF. CDR3 nucleotide sequence: TGTGCCAGCAGTTCAGGAGCTAGCGGGACAGATACGCAGTATTTT. Full variable domain (missing parts from reference TRBV7-2 and TRBJ2-3): GAGVSQSPSNKVTEKGKDVELRCDPISGHTALYWYRQSLGQGLEFLIYFQGNSAPDKSGLPSDRFSAERTGGSVSTLTIQRTQQEDSAVYLCASSSGASGTDTQYFGPGTRLTVL.